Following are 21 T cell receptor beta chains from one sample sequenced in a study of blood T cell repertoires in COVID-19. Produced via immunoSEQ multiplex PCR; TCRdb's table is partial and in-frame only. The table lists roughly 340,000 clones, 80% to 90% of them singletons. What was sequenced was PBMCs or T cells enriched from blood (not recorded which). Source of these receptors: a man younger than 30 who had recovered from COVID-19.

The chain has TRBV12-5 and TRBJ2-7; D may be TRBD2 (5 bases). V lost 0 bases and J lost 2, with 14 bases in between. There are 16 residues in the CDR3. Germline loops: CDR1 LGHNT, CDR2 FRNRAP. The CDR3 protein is CASGLVLGKGTYEQYF. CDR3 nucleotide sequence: TGTGCTAGTGGTTTGGTACTCGGGAAGGGTACCTACGAGCAGTACTTC.

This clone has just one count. The CDR3 nucleotides are TGTGCCAGCTCACCAGACAGGGCCCGGTTGAATGAAAAACTGTTTTTT. Amino acid sequence: CASSPDRARLNEKLFF. The rearrangement uses TRBV18 and TRBJ1-4; 7 bases are a match to TRBD1. Trimming cost V 2 bases and J 5 bases; bases outside gene matches: 8. The germline gives CDR1 KGHSH, CDR2 LQKENI. This CDR3 spans 16 amino acids.

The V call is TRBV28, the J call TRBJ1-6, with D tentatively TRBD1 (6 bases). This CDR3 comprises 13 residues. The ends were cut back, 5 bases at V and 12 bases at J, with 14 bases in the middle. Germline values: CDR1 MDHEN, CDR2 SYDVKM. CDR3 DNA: TGTGCCAGCAGTCTTGTCCCACAGGGACCCCTCCACTTT. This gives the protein CASSLVPQGPLHF.

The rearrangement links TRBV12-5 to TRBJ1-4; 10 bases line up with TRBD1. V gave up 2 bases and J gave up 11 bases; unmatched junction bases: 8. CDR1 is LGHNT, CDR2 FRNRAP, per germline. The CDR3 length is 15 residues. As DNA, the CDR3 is TGTGCTAGTGGTTTGCCTCCCGGGACAGGGGACAAACTGTTTTTT. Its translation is CASGLPPGTGDKLFF.

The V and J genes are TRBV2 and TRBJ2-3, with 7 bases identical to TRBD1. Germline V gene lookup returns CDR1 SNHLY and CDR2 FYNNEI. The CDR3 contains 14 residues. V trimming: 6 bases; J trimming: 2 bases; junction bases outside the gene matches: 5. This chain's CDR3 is CASSATGYTDTQYF. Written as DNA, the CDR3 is TGTGCCAGCAGCGCGACAGGGTACACAGATACGCAGTATTTT.

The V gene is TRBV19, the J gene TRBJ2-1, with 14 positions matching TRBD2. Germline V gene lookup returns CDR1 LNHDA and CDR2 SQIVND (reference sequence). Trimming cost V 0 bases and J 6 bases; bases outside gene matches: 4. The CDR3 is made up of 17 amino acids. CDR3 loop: CASSIDLGTSGSNEQFF. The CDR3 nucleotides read TGTGCCAGTAGTATAGATCTTGGGACTAGCGGGAGCAATGAGCAGTTCTTC.

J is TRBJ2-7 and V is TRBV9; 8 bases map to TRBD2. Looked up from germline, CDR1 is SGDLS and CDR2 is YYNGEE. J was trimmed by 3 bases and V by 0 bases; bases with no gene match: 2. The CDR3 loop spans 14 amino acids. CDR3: CASSVAGTSYEQYF. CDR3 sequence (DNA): TGTGCCAGCAGCGTAGCTGGGACTAGCTACGAGCAGTACTTC.

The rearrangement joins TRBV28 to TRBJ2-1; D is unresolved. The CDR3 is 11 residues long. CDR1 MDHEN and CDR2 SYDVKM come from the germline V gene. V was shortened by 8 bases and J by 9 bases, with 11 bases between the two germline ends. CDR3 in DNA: TGTGCCAGCTCCAAAATCAGTGAGCAGTTCTTC. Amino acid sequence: CASSKISEQFF. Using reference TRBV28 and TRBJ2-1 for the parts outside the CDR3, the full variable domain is DVKVTQSSRYLVKRTGEKVFLECVQDMDHENMFWYRQDPGLGLRLIYFSYDVKMKEKGDIPEGYSVSREKKERFSLILESASTNQTSMYLCASSKISEQFFGPGTRLTVL.

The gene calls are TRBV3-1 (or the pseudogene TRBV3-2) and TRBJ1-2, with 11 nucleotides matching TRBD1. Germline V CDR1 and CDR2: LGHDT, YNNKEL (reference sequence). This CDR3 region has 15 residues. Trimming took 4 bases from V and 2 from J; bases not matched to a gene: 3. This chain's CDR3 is CASSPGTGGNYGYTF. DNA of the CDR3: TGTGCCAGCAGCCCCGGGACAGGGGGGAACTATGGCTACACCTTC.

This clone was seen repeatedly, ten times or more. CDR3 bases: TGTGCCAGCAGTGACTCGACTAGCGGGGAGCAGTTCTTC. Its translation: CASSDSTSGEQFF. The chain uses TRBV6-4 and TRBJ2-1, with 10 nucleotides matching TRBD2. Germline V gives CDR1 MRHNA, CDR2 SNTAGT. The V and J ends lost 0 bases and 10 bases, in that order; junction bases with no gene match: 0. This CDR3 contains 13 residues.

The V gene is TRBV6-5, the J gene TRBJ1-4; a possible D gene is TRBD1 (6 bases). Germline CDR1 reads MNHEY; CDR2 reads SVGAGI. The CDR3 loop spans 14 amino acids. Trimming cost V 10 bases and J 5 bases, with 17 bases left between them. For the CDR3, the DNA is TGTGCCACCCGAGGGGGGGGAGGGAATGAAAAACTGTTTTTT. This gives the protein CATRGGGGNEKLFF.

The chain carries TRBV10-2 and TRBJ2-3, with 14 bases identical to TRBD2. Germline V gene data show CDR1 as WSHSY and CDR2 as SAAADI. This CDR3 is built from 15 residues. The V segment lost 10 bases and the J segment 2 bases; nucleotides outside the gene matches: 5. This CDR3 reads CATRTSGGYTDTQYF. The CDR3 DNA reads TGCGCCACCCGGACTAGCGGGGGGTACACAGATACGCAGTATTTT.

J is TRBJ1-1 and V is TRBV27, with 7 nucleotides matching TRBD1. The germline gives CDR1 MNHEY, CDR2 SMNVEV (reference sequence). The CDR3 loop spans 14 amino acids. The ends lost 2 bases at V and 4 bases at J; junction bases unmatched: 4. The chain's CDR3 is CASSLARGLTEAFF. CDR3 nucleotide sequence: TGTGCCAGCAGTTTAGCGAGGGGGCTCACTGAAGCTTTCTTT.

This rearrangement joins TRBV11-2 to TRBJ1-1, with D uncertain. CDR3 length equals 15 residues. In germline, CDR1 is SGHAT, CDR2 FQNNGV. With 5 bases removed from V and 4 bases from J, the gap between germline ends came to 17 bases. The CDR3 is CASSPLALAGTEAFF. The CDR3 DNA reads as TGTGCCAGCAGCCCCCTAGCCCTGGCGGGCACTGAAGCTTTCTTT.

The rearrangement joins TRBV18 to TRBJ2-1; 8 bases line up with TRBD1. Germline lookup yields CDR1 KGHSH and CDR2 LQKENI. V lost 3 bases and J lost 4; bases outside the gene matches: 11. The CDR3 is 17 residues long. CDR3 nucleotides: TGTGCCAGCTCACCTTTCAGGGGGCGCACAACGTACAATGAGCAGTTCTTC. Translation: CASSPFRGRTTYNEQFF.

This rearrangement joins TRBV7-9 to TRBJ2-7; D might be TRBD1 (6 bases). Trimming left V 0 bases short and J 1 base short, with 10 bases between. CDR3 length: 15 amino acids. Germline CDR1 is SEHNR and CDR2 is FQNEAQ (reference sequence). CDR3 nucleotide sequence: TGTGCCAGCAGCTTAGCCCAGGGGCTTTCCTACGAGCAGTACTTC. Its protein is CASSLAQGLSYEQYF.

The CDR3 DNA reads TGTGCCAGCAGTAACGGACAGGGGGTATCGGAAGCTTTCTTT. Translating it yields CASSNGQGVSEAFF. The gene calls are TRBV6-1 and TRBJ1-1; TRBD1 matches 10 bases. CDR3 length: 14 amino acids. The germline V gene has CDR1 MNHNS and CDR2 SASEGT. V was clipped by 5 bases and J by 8 bases; unmatched bases: 8.

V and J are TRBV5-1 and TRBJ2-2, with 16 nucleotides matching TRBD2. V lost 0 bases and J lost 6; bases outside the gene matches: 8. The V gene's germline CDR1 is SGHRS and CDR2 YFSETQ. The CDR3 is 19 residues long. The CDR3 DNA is TGCGCCAGCAGCTTGGCCGTGTCGGGACTAGCGGGAGGGCCCGGGGAGCTGTTTTTT. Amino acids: CASSLAVSGLAGGPGELFF.

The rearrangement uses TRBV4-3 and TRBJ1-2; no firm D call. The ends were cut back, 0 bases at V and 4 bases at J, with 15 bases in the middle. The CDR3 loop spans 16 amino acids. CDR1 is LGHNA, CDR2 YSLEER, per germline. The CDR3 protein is CASSQDLSGWVYGYTF. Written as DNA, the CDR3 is TGCGCCAGCAGCCAAGATTTGTCGGGGTGGGTCTATGGCTACACCTTC.

CDR3 in DNA: TGTGCCAGCGCCTACCAGGGGCATAGAGGTGGCTACACCTTC. Its translation is CASAYQGHRGGYTF. This chain connects TRBV6-5 to TRBJ1-2; TRBD1 might be the D (6 bases). Germline CDR1 reads MNHEY; CDR2 reads SVGAGI. V lost 8 bases and J lost 7, with 20 bases in between. The CDR3 runs 14 residues.

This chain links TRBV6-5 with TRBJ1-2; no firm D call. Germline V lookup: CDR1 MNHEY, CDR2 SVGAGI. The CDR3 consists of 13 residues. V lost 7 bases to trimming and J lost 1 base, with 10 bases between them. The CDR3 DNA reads TGTGCCAGCACCCTAGACCGTAACTATGGCTACACCTTC. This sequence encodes CASTLDRNYGYTF.